This entry lists 9 T cell receptor beta chains sequenced from one sample in a study of T cell changes during pregnancy in multiple sclerosis. Produced via immunoSEQ multiplex PCR; TCRdb's table is partial and in-frame only. The repertoire holds around 68,000 clones, with less than 95% as singletons. The sample here was peripheral blood, taken in the third trimester of pregnancy. These TCRs come from a female donor with multiple sclerosis, enrolled in a pregnancy study.

This clone appeared once. The J gene is TRBJ1-1, the V gene TRBV29-1; 8 positions agree with TRBD1. This CDR3 has 14 residues. The germline gives CDR1 SQVTM, CDR2 ANQGSEA. V gave up 5 bases and J gave up 0 bases; unmatched junction bases: 5. The CDR3 reads CSVKGTGVNTEAFF. CDR3 bases: TGCAGCGTTAAGGGGACAGGAGTGAACACTGAAGCTTTCTTT.

CDR3 DNA: TGTGCCATCAGTGACTACACTGAAGCTTTCTTT. It encodes CAISDYTEAFF. J is TRBJ1-1 and V is TRBV10-3; D unresolved. V was clipped by 3 bases and J by 3 bases, with 2 bases between them. The CDR3 totals 11 residues. The germline gives CDR1 ENHRY, CDR2 SYGVKD.

The chain links TRBV7-6 to TRBJ2-1; 13 nucleotides align to TRBD2. This CDR3 is built from 21 residues. J gave up 4 bases and V 4 bases, and 19 bases lay outside the gene matches. Germline loops: CDR1 SGHVS, CDR2 FNYEAQ. The CDR3 sequence: CASSSEQTSGRTSVGYNEQFF. CDR3 nucleotides: TGTGCCAGCAGCTCGGAACAGACTAGCGGGAGGACCTCGGTGGGGTACAATGAGCAGTTCTTC.

The chain links TRBV5-1 to TRBJ2-3; TRBD2 might be the D (5 bases). The length of the CDR3 is 14 residues. Trimming stripped 2 bases from V and 2 bases from J, with 9 bases between. From germline, CDR1 is SGHRS and CDR2 YFSETQ. The CDR3 nucleotides are TGCGCCAGCAGCTTCGGGGAGACCACAGATACGCAGTATTTT. Amino acids: CASSFGETTDTQYF.

This chain joins TRBV4-1 and TRBJ1-3; a possible D gene is TRBD1 (6 bases). CDR1 is MGHRA, CDR2 YSYEKL, per germline. This CDR3 is 16 amino acids long. Trimming took off 7 bases at V and 0 bases at J, with 16 bases between the two ends. CDR3 in amino acids: CASTLDSSTSGNTIYF. For the CDR3, the DNA is TGCGCCAGCACTCTGGACAGTTCAACCTCTGGAAACACCATATATTTT.

The CDR3 sequence: CASSQWTGTNTGELFF. CDR3 DNA sequence: TGCGCCAGCAGCCAATGGACAGGAACTAACACCGGGGAGCTGTTTTTT. This chain joins TRBV4-3 and TRBJ2-2, with 7 bases lining up with TRBD1. V dropped 2 bases and J dropped 2; count of bases not matched to a gene: 5. Germline lookup yields CDR1 LGHNA and CDR2 YSLEER. The CDR3 sequence is 16 residues long.

The J gene is TRBJ2-7, the V gene TRBV4-1; 8 nucleotides line up with TRBD1. CDR3 length: 15 residues. From germline, CDR1 is MGHRA and CDR2 YSYEKL. Germline trimming cut 0 bases from V and 3 bases from J; bases unmatched to any gene: 4. The DNA for the CDR3 is TGCGCCAGCAGCCAAGAGGACAGGGTGGTCTACGAGCAGTACTTC. This codes for CASSQEDRVVYEQYF.

The V gene is TRBV5-6, the J gene TRBJ2-3; a weak D match, TRBD2 (6 bases). Per the germline V gene, CDR1 is SGHDT and CDR2 is YYEEEE. The CDR3 runs 16 residues. V lost 1 base and J 4 bases, leaving 16 bases between the germline ends. CDR3 bases: TGTGCCAGCAGCTTGATTGGTCTGGAGGGTTCAGATACGCAGTATTTT. Its translation is CASSLIGLEGSDTQYF. Together with reference TRBV5-6 and TRBJ2-3, the CDR3 gives the full variable domain: DAGVTQSPTHLIKTRGQQVTLRCSPKSGHDTVSWYQQALGQGPQFIFQYYEEEERQRGNFPDRFSGHQFPNYSSELNVNALLLGDSALYLCASSLIGLEGSDTQYFGPGTRLTVL.

The rearrangement uses TRBV6-1 and TRBJ2-7; the D gene is possibly TRBD2 (6 bases). The CDR3 has 16 amino acids. V lost 3 bases and J 2 bases, leaving 17 bases between the germline ends. Germline lookup yields CDR1 MNHNS and CDR2 SASEGT. The CDR3 DNA sequence: TGTGCCAGCAGTGAGACGTGGAGGGTGGACGCCTACGAGCAGTACTTC. Its translation is CASSETWRVDAYEQYF.